A selection of T cell receptor beta chains follows, all from one sample in a study of T cell responses to AZD1222 COVID-19 vaccine. Using immunoSEQ multiplex PCR, the repertoire was profiled, and TCRdb retains in-frame clones only, with some absent. The sample has roughly 13,000 clones, under 90% seen once. Specimen: peripheral blood, collected 28 days after the second AZD1222 dose. Source of these receptors: an adult who received the AZD1222 COVID-19 vaccine. Each CDR3 is given with its conserved first and last residue. A D gene is named only where the DNA matches it firmly. Size is stated for part of the rows, as once, few or many counts, or as a class when the clone is expanded.

d_call j_call clone_size v_call cdr3_aa cdr3_nt
TRBD1 TRBJ2-7 once TRBV27 CASSPGTDYEQYF TGTGCCAGCAGCCCCGGGACAGACTACGAGCAGTACTTC
NA TRBJ1-1 NA TRBV2 CASTPGRNTEAFF TGTGCCAGCACGCCGGGGAGGAACACTGAAGCTTTCTTT
NA TRBJ2-7 NA TRBV6-2/TRBV6-3 CASSYRADSYEQYF TGTGCCAGCAGTTACAGAGCGGACTCCTACGAGCAGTACTTC
NA TRBJ2-1 NA TRBV18 CASSPQGSGYNEQFF TGTGCCAGCTCACCGCAGGGTTCTGGATACAATGAGCAGTTCTTC
TRBD2 TRBJ2-3 NA TRBV7-9 CASSSERGASTDTQYF TGTGCCAGCAGCTCGGAGCGGGGGGCTAGCACAGATACGCAGTATTTT
TRBD1 TRBJ1-4 medium-sized TRBV28 CASTTQGGPNEKLFF TGTGCCAGCACGACCCAGGGGGGACCTAATGAAAAACTGTTTTTT
TRBD1 TRBJ2-2 once TRBV7-3 CASSIGTGEFTGELFF TGTGCCAGCAGCATCGGGACAGGGGAGTTCACCGGGGAGCTGTTTTTT
NA TRBJ1-2 few TRBV29-1 CSVAQQANYGYTF TGCAGCGTTGCTCAACAAGCTAACTATGGCTACACCTTC
NA TRBJ1-4 NA TRBV3-1/TRBV3-2 CASSPGWGINEKLFF TGTGCCAGCAGCCCGGGATGGGGAATCAATGAAAAACTGTTTTTT
NA TRBJ2-1 NA TRBV19 CASSIISANSYNEQFF TGTGCCAGTAGTATTATTAGCGCCAACTCCTACAATGAGCAGTTCTTC